These 22 T cell receptor beta chains were sequenced from one sample in a study of T cell responses to AZD1222 COVID-19 vaccine. Using immunoSEQ multiplex PCR, the repertoire was profiled, and TCRdb retains in-frame clones only, with some absent. The table lists some 150,000 clones, under 95% of them singletons, with around 5% in the top ten. Source: peripheral blood, taken on day 0 of AZD1222 vaccination. The receptors derive from an adult in good health.

The chain has TRBV19 and TRBJ2-4; 10 bases align to TRBD1. J lost 5 bases, V lost 4 bases, and 8 bases had no gene match. Looked up from germline, CDR1 is LNHDA and CDR2 is SQIVND (reference sequence). The length of the CDR3 is 16 residues. CDR3 DNA sequence: TGTGCCAGTAGTACGTGGGGACAGGGGAGCCAAAACATTCAGTACTTC. Amino acids: CASSTWGQGSQNIQYF.

The chain uses TRBV5-5 and TRBJ1-1; D is uncertain. The germline gives CDR1 SGHKS, CDR2 YYEKEE (reference sequence). This CDR3 contains 13 residues. Trimming took 5 bases from V and 2 from J, leaving 10 bases between them. CDR3 protein: CASSFTRNTEAFF. The CDR3 DNA sequence: TGTGCCAGCAGTTTCACGAGAAACACTGAAGCTTTCTTT.

The J gene is TRBJ1-2, the V gene TRBV28, with 7 bases aligning to TRBD1. This CDR3 has 14 residues. Unmatched junction bases numbered 13, after V lost 7 bases and J lost 8 bases. The germline V gene has CDR1 MDHEN and CDR2 SYDVKM. The CDR3 coding sequence is TGTGCCAGCACCCCAGGAGACAGGGCCCTGGGCTACACCTTC. This codes for CASTPGDRALGYTF.

The chain recombines TRBV4-2 with TRBJ2-7; D is unresolved. V gave up 1 base and J gave up 9 bases, with 10 bases separating them. This CDR3 has 12 residues. Germline CDR1 is LGHNA and CDR2 is YNFKEQ. CDR3 nucleotide sequence: TGTGCCAGCAGCCAAGTAGACGGTACGCAGTACTTC. This translates into CASSQVDGTQYF.

The chain couples TRBV27 to TRBJ2-7; D gene unclear. V lost 4 bases, J lost 0 bases, and 7 bases lay in between. The length of the CDR3 is 13 residues. Germline values: CDR1 MNHEY, CDR2 SMNVEV (reference sequence). The CDR3 loop is CASSWQNSYEQYF. CDR3 DNA sequence: TGTGCCAGCAGTTGGCAGAACTCCTACGAGCAGTACTTC.

The V gene is TRBV30, the J gene TRBJ1-6, with 8 bases aligning to TRBD1. The junction had 2 bases not matched to a gene; V was cut back by 3 bases and J by 7 bases. The CDR3 extends over 13 amino acids. Germline CDR1 is GTSNPN and CDR2 is SVGIG (reference sequence). Here the CDR3 reads CAWSGQGNSPLHF. DNA of the CDR3: TGTGCCTGGAGCGGACAGGGAAATTCACCCCTCCACTTT.

V and J are TRBV28 and TRBJ1-1; D unclear. Germline V gene lookup returns CDR1 MDHEN and CDR2 SYDVKM. The V end lost 8 bases, the J end lost 0 bases, and 4 bases lay between the germline ends. This CDR3 comprises 11 residues. The chain's CDR3 is CASGMNTEAFF. The CDR3 nucleotides read TGTGCCAGCGGAATGAACACTGAAGCTTTCTTT.

V and J are TRBV5-8 and TRBJ2-1; tentative D call: TRBD1 (5 bases). V lost 2 bases and J lost 6, with 12 bases in between. The germline V gene encodes CDR1 SGHTS and CDR2 YDEGEE. The CDR3 runs 14 residues. CDR3 sequence reads: CASSLGRVSNEQFF. The CDR3 bases are TGTGCCAGCAGCTTAGGCAGGGTATCCAATGAGCAGTTCTTC.

The rearrangement joins TRBV5-6 to TRBJ2-1; D is possibly TRBD1 or TRBD2 (6 bases each). This CDR3 spans 16 amino acids. The V gene lost 4 bases and the J gene lost 5 bases, with 19 bases spanning the gap. The germline CDR1 and CDR2 sequences are SGHDT and YYEEEE. The CDR3 DNA reads as TGTGCCAGCAGCCCATCGGAGGGGGACGGGCACAATGAGCAGTTCTTC. It specifies CASSPSEGDGHNEQFF.

The V gene is TRBV6-2 or TRBV6-3, the J gene TRBJ1-2; D is ambiguous. Germline values: CDR1 MNHEY, CDR2 SVGEGT. The CDR3 length is 13 residues. Trimming left V 2 bases short and J 4 bases short, with 8 bases between. CDR3 nucleotide sequence: TGTGCCAGCAGTTACGTCGACATCTATGGCTACACCTTC. As protein: CASSYVDIYGYTF.

This chain joins TRBV5-1 and TRBJ2-2; 9 nucleotides align to TRBD2. Looked up from germline, CDR1 is SGHRS and CDR2 is YFSETQ. Unmatched junction bases numbered 5, after V lost 4 bases and J lost 1 base. CDR3 length: 16 amino acids. The CDR3 is CASSNIAGVNTGELFF. CDR3 bases: TGCGCCAGCAGCAACATAGCGGGGGTGAACACCGGGGAGCTGTTTTTT.

This chain uses TRBV5-1 with TRBJ2-1; TRBD2 agrees at 8 bases. The length of the CDR3 is 16 residues. With 1 base clipped from V and 7 bases from J, the junction kept 10 bases outside the gene matches. CDR1 is SGHRS, CDR2 YFSETQ, per germline. The CDR3 DNA reads TGCGCCAGCAGCTTGAGGTTTCTGGGGACTAGGAATGAGCAGTTCTTC. It specifies CASSLRFLGTRNEQFF.

The CDR3 bases are TGTGCCAGCAGTTACACTAGCGGGAGGGGGACAGATACGCAGTATTTT. Amino acid sequence: CASSYTSGRGTDTQYF. The chain has TRBV11-2 and TRBJ2-3, with TRBD2 identical over 13 bases. V was clipped by 6 bases and J by 3 bases; unmatched bases: 6. Per the germline V gene, CDR1 is SGHAT and CDR2 is FQNNGV. The CDR3 covers 16 residues. The full variable domain, its missing parts supplied by reference TRBV11-2 and TRBJ2-3, is EAGVAQSPRYKIIEKRQSVAFWCNPISGHATLYWYQQILGQGPKLLIQFQNNGVVDDSQLPKDRFSAERLKGVDSTLKIQPAKLEDSAVYLCASSYTSGRGTDTQYFGPGTRLTVL.

The CDR3 DNA is TGTGCCAGTAGTATGGGTGGGCAGGGGGCCGGAGAGACCCAGTACTTC. Residues: CASSMGGQGAGETQYF. The chain carries TRBV19 and TRBJ2-5, with 8 nucleotides matching TRBD1. Trimming took 3 bases from V and 4 from J; bases not matched to a gene: 10. CDR3 length: 16 residues. Germline V gene lookup returns CDR1 LNHDA and CDR2 SQIVND (reference sequence).

The chain has TRBV7-3 and TRBJ2-1, with 7 bases identical to TRBD2. This CDR3 contains 14 residues. CDR1 is SGHTA and CDR2 is FQGTGA in the germline V gene. V lost 4 bases and J lost 9; bases outside the gene matches: 9. The CDR3 DNA reads TGTGCCAGCAGCTCCCACCTCGCTAGCGGTGAGCAGTTCTTC. As protein: CASSSHLASGEQFF.

In its sample, this clone was seen once. The J gene is TRBJ1-1, the V gene TRBV6-5; D might be TRBD1 (6 bases). There are 12 residues in the CDR3. V was cut by 4 bases and J by 11 bases, with 14 bases left in between. Germline values: CDR1 MNHEY, CDR2 SVGAGI. CDR3 coding DNA: TGTGCCAGCAGTTCGCTGAACAGGGAGGCTTTCTTT. Amino acids: CASSSLNREAFF.

The DNA of the CDR3 is TGTGCCAGCAGGACGACTAGCGGGAGGCAACGCCGAACGGTAAATCAGCAGTTCTTC. This codes for CASRTTSGRQRRTVNQQFF. The chain combines TRBV28 with TRBJ2-1; 13 positions match TRBD2. J gave up 11 bases and V 6 bases, and 22 bases lay outside the gene matches. The V gene's germline CDR1 is MDHEN and CDR2 SYDVKM. CDR3 length: 19 amino acids.

The chain uses TRBV18 and TRBJ2-5, with TRBD2 identical over 8 bases. CDR1 is KGHSH and CDR2 is LQKENI in the germline V gene. After removal of 3 bases from V and 5 bases from J, the junction contained 5 bases not matched to a gene. The CDR3 length is 14 residues. The DNA for the CDR3 is TGTGCCAGCTCACCGAGACGGGAGGGGGAGACCCAGTACTTC. Protein sequence: CASSPRREGETQYF.

The chain employs TRBV7-9 and TRBJ2-1, with TRBD1 as a possible D gene (6 bases). Germline CDR1 and CDR2: SEHNR and FQNEAQ (reference sequence). The CDR3 contains 14 residues. Trimming left V 3 bases short and J 6 bases short, with 12 bases between. This CDR3 is CASSFGEGVNEQFF. As DNA, the CDR3 is TGTGCCAGCAGCTTTGGAGAGGGGGTCAATGAGCAGTTCTTC.

V usage is TRBV5-6 and J usage is TRBJ1-2; D may be TRBD1 (5 bases). The germline V gene has CDR1 SGHDT and CDR2 YYEEEE. There are 12 residues in the CDR3. V lost 5 bases and J 3 bases, leaving 8 bases between the germline ends. Written as DNA, the CDR3 is TGTGCCAGCAGAAGGGACGACTATGGCTACACCTTC. It yields the protein CASRRDDYGYTF.

The chain recombines TRBV10-3 with TRBJ1-5, with D maybe TRBD1 (6 bases). Trimming shortened V by 4 bases and J by 5 bases, and 9 bases separated the two germline ends. The V gene's germline CDR1 is ENHRY and CDR2 SYGVKD. This CDR3 is built from 13 residues. The CDR3: CAISAGVDQPQHF. The CDR3 bases are TGTGCCATCAGTGCAGGGGTGGATCAGCCCCAGCATTTT.

V and J are TRBV7-2 and TRBJ2-5; 7 bases match TRBD2. CDR3 size: 13 residues. Germline loops: CDR1 SGHTA, CDR2 FQGNSA. V was clipped by 6 bases and J by 2 bases; unmatched bases: 3. The CDR3 sequence is CASRSSGQETQYF. The CDR3 coding sequence is TGTGCCAGCAGATCTAGCGGTCAAGAGACCCAGTACTTC.